The clone carrying this T cell receptor beta chain has a count of ten or more. Its antigen is unidentified. The authors extracted RNA and reverse transcribed it into cDNA as the sequencing template. Produced via immunoSEQ multiplex PCR; TCRdb's table is partial and in-frame only. Of fewer than 250,000 clones in the sample, roughly two fifths are singletons; the top ten hold approximately 2.4%. The treatment was: oral pan-JAK inhibitor, 5-10 mg twice daily. Those with alopecia areata gave lesional scalp punch biopsies and peripheral blood. The V and J ends lost 4 bases and 1 base respectively, with 7 bases between them. The V gene's germline CDR1 is GTSNPN and CDR2 SVGIG (reference sequence). The CDR3 is 12 amino acids. This sample is part of a study of CD8+ T cells in alopecia areata. Across the study: Disease severity was quantified as SALT score of affected scalp area.

Study results and caveats: Scalp clonality dropped significantly under tofacitinib, as did expanded CD8+ top-100 clones. The study found that many expanded lesional clones persisted in scalp and blood during tofacitinib.

Sequenced material: CD4+ T cells sorted from blood, taken around week 36, from a patient treated with tofacitinib. The chain combines TRBV30 with TRBJ1-1; D remains unclear. This sequence originates from a human donor with alopecia areata. The CDR3 protein is CAWKQQNTEAFF. The CDR3, as DNA: TGTGCCTGGAAACAACAGAACACTGAAGCTTTCTTT.